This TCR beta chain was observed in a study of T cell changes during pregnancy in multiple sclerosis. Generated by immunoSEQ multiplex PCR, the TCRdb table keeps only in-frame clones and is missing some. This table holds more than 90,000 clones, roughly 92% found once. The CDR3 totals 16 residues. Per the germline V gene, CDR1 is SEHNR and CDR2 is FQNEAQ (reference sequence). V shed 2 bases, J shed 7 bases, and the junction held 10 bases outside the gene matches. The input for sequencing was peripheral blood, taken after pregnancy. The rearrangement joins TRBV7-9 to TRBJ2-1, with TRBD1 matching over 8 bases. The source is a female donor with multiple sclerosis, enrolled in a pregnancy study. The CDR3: CASSLLWDRRQNEQFF. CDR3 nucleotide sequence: TGTGCCAGCAGCTTACTATGGGACAGGCGTCAAAATGAGCAGTTCTTC.